This TCR beta chain emerged from a study of shared clonotypes between healthy human individuals. TCRdb's table, derived via immunoSEQ multiplex PCR, lists solely in-frame clones and lacks some. Of around 750,000 clones listed, 74% were seen once; the top ten hold 1.5% to 2%. Sequencing used memory CD4+ T cells sorted from blood. Stated subset: CD45RA-negative fraction. The TCR comes from a woman aged 25 to 39 in good health.

CDR3 sequence (DNA): TGTGCCAGCAGCCGCAGTCTCTATGGCTACACCTTC. Its translation is CASSRSLYGYTF. The V call is TRBV28, the J call TRBJ1-2; D gene unclear. V lost 6 bases and J lost 4, with 9 bases in between. The CDR3 consists of 12 residues. Germline V gene lookup returns CDR1 MDHEN and CDR2 SYDVKM.